Shown below are 21 T cell receptor beta chains from a single sample sequenced in a study of blood T cell repertoires in COVID-19. The repertoire was sequenced with immunoSEQ multiplex PCR; TCRdb's copy has only in-frame clones and lacks some. The data contain over 200,000 clones, 85% to 90% of them seen just once; the ten biggest clones take up roughly 16%. The sequenced sample was PBMCs or T cells enriched from blood (not recorded which). Source of these receptors: a man between 18 and 35 years old who had recovered from COVID-19.

This chain connects TRBV24-1 to TRBJ2-3; D unclear. Germline V gene data show CDR1 as KGHDR and CDR2 as SFDVKD. CDR3 length equals 14 residues. V was trimmed by 5 bases and J by 0 bases, leaving 8 bases between them. Here the CDR3 DNA reads TGTGCCACCAGTGCTGCGGATAGCACAGATACGCAGTATTTT. Protein: CATSAADSTDTQYF.

The rearrangement joins TRBV9 to TRBJ2-1, with 9 nucleotides matching TRBD1. Germline values: CDR1 SGDLS, CDR2 YYNGEE. J was trimmed by 3 bases and V by 4 bases; bases with no gene match: 14. The CDR3 consists of 18 residues. CDR3 sequence: CASSLSTEGTGIYNEQFF. The CDR3 region has the DNA TGTGCCAGCAGCCTTTCAACGGAGGGGACAGGGATCTACAATGAGCAGTTCTTC.

The genes are TRBV7-3 and TRBJ2-1; D might be TRBD2 (6 bases). Germline CDR1 SGHTA, CDR2 FQGTGA. The V gene lost 2 bases and the J gene lost 6 bases, with 11 bases spanning the gap. CDR3 size: 14 residues. CDR3 sequence: CASSLLGGTNEQFF. CDR3 DNA sequence: TGTGCCAGCAGCTTACTGGGCGGGACCAATGAGCAGTTCTTC.

This chain links TRBV20-1 with TRBJ2-5; no clear D. Deletions cut 3 bases from V and 5 bases from J, with 22 bases between. The CDR3 is made up of 16 amino acids. Germline V gene sequence: CDR1 DFQATT, CDR2 SNEGSKA (reference sequence). The CDR3 reads CSASPTLGLAGETQYF. Written as DNA, the CDR3 is TGCAGTGCTAGTCCAACCCTGGGTCTGGCCGGGGAGACCCAGTACTTC.

This clone came up once. The CDR3 DNA follows: TGTGCCAGCAACGAGCTAGGCTCTGGGGCCAACGTCCTGACTTTC. It is translated as CASNELGSGANVLTF. The chain is built from TRBV28 and TRBJ2-6; D unresolved. Germline CDR1 is MDHEN and CDR2 is SYDVKM. This CDR3 spans 15 amino acids. V gave up 7 bases and J gave up 0 bases, with 10 bases separating them. Full variable domain (outside the CDR3, taken from reference TRBV28 and TRBJ2-6): DVKVTQSSRYLVKRTGEKVFLECVQDMDHENMFWYRQDPGLGLRLIYFSYDVKMKEKGDIPEGYSVSREKKERFSLILESASTNQTSMYLCASNELGSGANVLTFGAGSRLTVL.

This clone has just one count. The V and J genes are TRBV7-3 and TRBJ2-1; D is unclear. The ends were cut back, 5 bases at V and 0 bases at J, with 5 bases in the middle. The CDR3 runs to 13 residues. Germline loops: CDR1 SGHTA, CDR2 FQGTGA. The CDR3 spells CASSLSSYNEQFF. DNA of the CDR3: TGTGCCAGCAGCCTGAGCTCCTACAATGAGCAGTTCTTC.

The chain combines TRBV12-3 or TRBV12-4 with TRBJ2-3, with D uncertain. Deletions cut 5 bases from V and 4 bases from J, with 7 bases between. The CDR3 runs 12 residues. CDR3 DNA: TGTGCCAGCAGTCGGGTTGCAGATACGCAGTATTTT. It encodes CASSRVADTQYF.

This clone was counted once. The chain combines TRBV30 with TRBJ2-3; possibly TRBD2 for D (6 bases). Germline V gives CDR1 GTSNPN, CDR2 SVGIG (reference sequence). The CDR3 is 13 residues long. The V gene lost 3 bases and the J gene lost 6 bases, with 13 bases spanning the gap. The CDR3 reads CAWSRRGRDTQYF. DNA for the CDR3: TGTGCCTGGAGCCGAAGAGGGAGGGATACGCAGTATTTT.

A few counts support this clone. The chain uses TRBV9 and TRBJ1-1; 8 bases align to TRBD1. J lost 0 bases, V lost 2 bases, and 6 bases had no gene match. This CDR3 contains 16 residues. Germline CDR1 reads SGDLS; CDR2 reads YYNGEE. The CDR3 nucleotides read TGTGCCAGCAGCGTGGGGCAGGGGGCAATGAACACTGAAGCTTTCTTT. Protein: CASSVGQGAMNTEAFF.

The chain joins TRBV4-1 to TRBJ1-5, with D perhaps matching TRBD1 (5 bases). This CDR3 has 16 amino acids. V lost 0 bases, J lost 4 bases, and 13 bases lay in between. CDR1 MGHRA and CDR2 YSYEKL come from the germline V gene. CDR3 sequence (DNA): TGCGCCAGCAGCCAAGAACGCGGGGCCGGGAATCAGCCCCAGCATTTT. The encoded protein is CASSQERGAGNQPQHF.

This clone was seen a few times. V usage is TRBV4-1 and J usage is TRBJ2-5, with D unclear. Germline CDR1 and CDR2: MGHRA and YSYEKL. CDR3 length: 15 amino acids. Trimming removed 0 bases at V and 4 bases at J, with 12 bases between. CDR3 residues: CASSQDSPGAETQYF. The CDR3 DNA reads as TGCGCCAGCAGCCAAGACTCCCCAGGCGCAGAGACCCAGTACTTC.

On this clone: One junction end does not reproduce the germline sequence, and a read error may be involved. This chain joins TRBV18 and TRBJ1-3, with a tentative D call TRBD1 (5 bases). The CDR3 runs to 15 residues. The V gene's germline CDR1 is KGHSH and CDR2 LQKENI. The CDR3 region is CATSKQDIFGNTIYF. The CDR3 coding sequence is TGTGCCACCTCAAAGCAGGACATCTTTGGAAACACCATATATTTT.

V is TRBV25-1 and J is TRBJ1-2; 8 bases line up with TRBD1. The CDR3 has 18 residues. Germline V lookup: CDR1 MGHDK, CDR2 SYGVNS. V shed 2 bases and J 3 bases; nucleotides not matched to a gene: 14. The CDR3 loop is CASSETGQGTGPYYGYTF. As DNA, the CDR3 is TGTGCCAGCAGTGAAACCGGACAGGGAACTGGCCCTTACTATGGCTACACCTTC.

The J gene is TRBJ2-5, the V gene TRBV2, with D uncertain. The CDR3 consists of 11 residues. The germline V and J ends were trimmed by 4 bases and 4 bases, with 4 bases remaining between them. Germline values: CDR1 SNHLY, CDR2 FYNNEI. The CDR3 DNA is TGTGCCAGCAGTGCGGTAGAGACCCAGTACTTC. Its protein product is CASSAVETQYF.

The CDR3 DNA follows: TGTGCCAGCGGAAAAGGGGGGGATGGAAACATTCAGTACTTC. Translated: CASGKGGDGNIQYF. V gene TRBV5-4 combines with J gene TRBJ2-4; possible D gene TRBD2, 7 bases. Germline CDR1 and CDR2: SGHNT and YYREEE (reference sequence). The V and J ends lost 7 bases and 6 bases respectively, with 17 bases between them. The CDR3 covers 14 residues.

There are many counts of this clone. This chain uses TRBV4-1 with TRBJ2-2; perhaps TRBD1 as D (5 bases). With 3 bases removed from V and 2 bases from J, the gap between germline ends came to 10 bases. Germline CDR1 and CDR2: MGHRA and YSYEKL. This CDR3 has 15 residues. The chain's CDR3 is CASSQQGYNTGELFF. Here the CDR3 DNA reads TGCGCCAGCAGCCAGCAGGGATACAACACCGGGGAGCTGTTTTTT.

This chain connects TRBV11-3 to TRBJ2-7; D gene uncertain. The germline V gene has CDR1 SGHNT and CDR2 YENEEA. The ends were cut back, 1 base at V and 3 bases at J, with 25 bases in the middle. This CDR3 contains 19 residues. The CDR3 sequence: CASSLGFATWQAKNYEQYF. The CDR3 nucleotides read TGTGCCAGCAGCTTAGGTTTTGCAACGTGGCAGGCCAAAAACTACGAGCAGTACTTC.

The chain uses TRBV12-3 or TRBV12-4 and TRBJ1-6; a possible D gene is TRBD1 (5 bases). The V gene lost 3 bases and the J gene lost 14 bases, with 11 bases spanning the gap. CDR3 length equals 12 residues. CDR3 sequence: CASSFGGFTLHF. CDR3 in DNA: TGTGCCAGCAGTTTTGGGGGGTTTACCCTCCACTTT.

The chain links TRBV9 to TRBJ1-4; D remains unclear. Trimming took 0 bases from V and 6 from J, leaving 9 bases between them. The CDR3 sequence is 14 residues long. Germline V gives CDR1 SGDLS, CDR2 YYNGEE. Here the CDR3 reads CASSVGGADEKLFF. Written as DNA, the CDR3 is TGTGCCAGCAGCGTAGGTGGCGCGGATGAAAAACTGTTTTTT.

The chain joins TRBV18 to TRBJ1-3; D unclear. The CDR3 sequence is 16 residues long. Trimming left V 1 base short and J 0 bases short, with 10 bases between. Germline values: CDR1 KGHSH, CDR2 LQKENI. Written as DNA, the CDR3 is TGTGCCAGCTCACCACTCGAGCGGGGCTCTGGAAACACCATATATTTT. This encodes CASSPLERGSGNTIYF.

The chain couples TRBV7-6 to TRBJ2-2; 8 bases match TRBD1. The CDR3 is 15 residues long. Germline CDR1 reads SGHVS; CDR2 reads FNYEAQ. V was clipped by 5 bases and J by 6 bases; unmatched bases: 8. CDR3 in DNA: TGTGCCAGCAGCCTAAATCCGACAGGGGCCGGGGAGCTGTTTTTT. Its protein is CASSLNPTGAGELFF.